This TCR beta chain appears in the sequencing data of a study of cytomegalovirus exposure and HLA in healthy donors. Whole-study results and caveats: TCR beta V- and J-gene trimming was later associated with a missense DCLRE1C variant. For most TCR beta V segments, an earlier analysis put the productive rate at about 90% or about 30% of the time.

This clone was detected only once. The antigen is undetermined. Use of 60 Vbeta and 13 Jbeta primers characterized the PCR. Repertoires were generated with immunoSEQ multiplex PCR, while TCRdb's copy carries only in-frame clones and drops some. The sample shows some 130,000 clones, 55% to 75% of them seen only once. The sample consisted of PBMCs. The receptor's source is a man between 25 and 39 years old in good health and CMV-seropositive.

The CDR3 loop is CASSGQGSSYNEQFF. In DNA form, the CDR3 reads TGTGCCAGCAGTGGACAGGGGAGCTCCTACAATGAGCAGTTCTTC. V is TRBV2 and J is TRBJ2-1, with 8 bases matching TRBD1. The CDR3 is 15 residues long. J lost 0 bases, V lost 4 bases, and 2 bases had no gene match. Germline V gene data show CDR1 as SNHLY and CDR2 as FYNNEI.